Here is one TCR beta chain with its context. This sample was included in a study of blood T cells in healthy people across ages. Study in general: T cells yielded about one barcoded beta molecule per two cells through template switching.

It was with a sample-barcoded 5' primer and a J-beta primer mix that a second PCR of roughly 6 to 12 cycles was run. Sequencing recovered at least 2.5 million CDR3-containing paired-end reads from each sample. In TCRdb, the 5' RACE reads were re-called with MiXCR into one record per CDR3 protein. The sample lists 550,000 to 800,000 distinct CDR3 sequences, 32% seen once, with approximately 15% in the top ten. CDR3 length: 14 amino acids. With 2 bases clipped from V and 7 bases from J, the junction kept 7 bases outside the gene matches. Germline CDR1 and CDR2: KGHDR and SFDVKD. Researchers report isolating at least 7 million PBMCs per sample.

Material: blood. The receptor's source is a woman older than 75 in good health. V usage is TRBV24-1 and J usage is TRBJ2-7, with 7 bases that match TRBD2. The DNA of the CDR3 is TGTGCCACCAGTGATTCCCTGCGGGAGAAAGAGCAGTACTTC. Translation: CATSDSLREKEQYF.